The clone carrying this T cell receptor beta chain has ten or more counts. Antigen specificity is unknown. The ends lost 3 bases at V and 2 bases at J; junction bases unmatched: 7. The CDR3 is 17 amino acids. Germline V CDR1 and CDR2: MNHEY, SMNVEV (reference sequence). The sample belongs to a study of T-cell reconstitution after alpha-beta-depleted transplantation in children. Broader study findings: The origin of alpha-beta T cells about two months after transplant was reportedly several hundred expanded graft clones. T-cell numbers and diversity one year post-transplant derived largely from freshly generated T cells. Surviving recipient T cells and thymic progenitors produced the high day-60 TCRbeta diversity seen in some patients.

The TCRbeta library was prepared with unique molecular identifiers. One entry per CDR3 protein, called by TCRdb with MiXCR from the PCR reads. This sample has around 250,000 distinct CDR3 sequences, with 8.2% found just once. This clonotype originated in a male patient under 18 who had a stem cell transplant for acute lymphoblastic leukemia, so the T cells may come from the graft donor. The specimen comprised PBMCs, mostly from graft donor cells, sampled 180 days after TCRalphabeta/CD19-depleted stem cell transplant. The genes are TRBV27 and TRBJ2-2; 9 bases align to TRBD2. The CDR3 reads CASSFLGGGVNTGELFF. The CDR3 bases are TGTGCCAGCAGTTTCTTAGGCGGGGGGGTTAACACCGGGGAGCTGTTTTTT.